These 3 T cell receptor beta chains originate from one sample sequenced in a study of T cell responses to AZD1222 COVID-19 vaccine. Produced via immunoSEQ multiplex PCR; TCRdb's table is partial and in-frame only. The sample holds 200,000 or so clones; under 95% are singletons and the top ten take 1%. The sequences come from peripheral blood, collected 28 days after the second AZD1222 dose. The receptors here all came from an adult who received the AZD1222 COVID-19 vaccine.

The CDR3 DNA reads TGTGCCAGCAGTTACTCAGTTCTCGGTCACCAGGCTTTCTTT. Protein: CASSYSVLGHQAFF. The J gene is TRBJ1-1, the V gene TRBV6-5; D call uncertain. The length of the CDR3 is 14 residues. Trimming stripped 0 bases from V and 11 bases from J, with 16 bases between. CDR1 and CDR2 (germline): MNHEY, SVGAGI.

This chain joins TRBV18 and TRBJ1-2; maybe TRBD1 (5 bases). Trimming shortened V by 1 base and J by 7 bases, and 13 bases separated the two germline ends. The V gene's germline CDR1 is KGHSH and CDR2 LQKENI. This CDR3 contains 14 residues. The CDR3 DNA reads TGTGCCAGCTCACCACAAGAGGGGCGCGTTGGCTACACCTTC. Its protein product is CASSPQEGRVGYTF.

The chain employs TRBV24-1 and TRBJ1-2; a possible D gene is TRBD1 (5 bases). V dropped 4 bases and J dropped 8 bases, with 16 bases sitting between them. The CDR3 spans 14 residues. CDR1 is KGHDR, CDR2 SFDVKD, per germline. The DNA for the CDR3 is TGTGCCACCAGTGAACCAGGGAGGGGTCGAGGCTACACCTTC. This sequence encodes CATSEPGRGRGYTF.